Given below is one TCR beta chain in context. Enrolled through a virtual design, the participants were between about 18 and 89 years of age and came from fewer than 30 US areas. Either two negative PCRs, clearance, or symptom resolution qualified Cohort 3 donors as recovered. This sample was taken from a study of blood T cell repertoires in COVID-19. Study-wide background: Sources were T cells, B-cell-depleted T cells, or PBMCs; the material itself was cDNA or gDNA.

Source study methods: How many nucleated cells were present was estimated from reference gene primer amplification. Here immunoSEQ multiplex PCR was the method, and the copy in TCRdb shows in-frame clones only, minus some. The D gene and trimming were derived from the DNA, and the V and J assignments and clone size from that table. The sample lists about 470,000 clones, 75% to 90% occurring once. The origin of this receptor is a young woman who had recovered from COVID-19. The sequenced sample was PBMCs or T cells enriched from blood (not recorded which).

CDR3: CAFNTPLGQGYTEAFF. CDR3 nucleotide sequence: TGTGCCTTTAATACCCCACTTGGGCAGGGCTACACTGAAGCTTTCTTT. This chain links TRBV30 with TRBJ1-1; D perhaps matches TRBD1 (5 bases). The CDR3 is 16 amino acids. The germline CDR1 and CDR2 sequences are GTSNPN and SVGIG (reference sequence). Trimming left V 7 bases short and J 3 bases short, with 24 bases between.